A selection of T cell receptor beta chains follows, all from one sample in a study of T cell responses to AZD1222 COVID-19 vaccine. TCRdb keeps only in-frame clones here, not all; method: immunoSEQ multiplex PCR. The sample lists more than 90,000 clones, more than 70% occurring once. Here the sequenced sample was peripheral blood, taken on day 0 of AZD1222 vaccination. The receptors originated from an adult in good health. The CDR3 runs from the conserved cysteine through the conserved F or W. The D gene is left open where the match is weak. Size tells how often a clone was seen (once, few, many) or the class of an expanded clone, and some rows leave it out.

j_call	v_call	clone_size	cdr3_length	d_call	cdr3_nt	cdr3_aa
TRBJ1-3	TRBV10-3	.	19	.	TGTGCCATCAGTAATGATGGGGGCAGCGGCCTTGTCTCTGGAAACACCATATATTTT	CAISNDGGSGLVSGNTIYF
TRBJ1-1	TRBV28	once	13	.	TGTGCCAGCAGCCGGGGAATGAACACTGAAGCTTTCTTT	CASSRGMNTEAFF
TRBJ2-2	TRBV6-6	.	13	.	TGTGCCAGCACTCGGGGAAACACCGGGGAGCTGTTTTTT	CASTRGNTGELFF
TRBJ1-1	TRBV5-1	.	12	.	TGCGCCAGCAGCCCGGGGAACACTGAAGCTTTCTTT	CASSPGNTEAFF
TRBJ2-5	TRBV3-1/TRBV3-2	.	18	TRBD2	TGTGCCAGCAGCCAACAGTCGGCTAGCGGGACCCCACGGGAGACCCAGTACTTC	CASSQQSASGTPRETQYF
TRBJ1-2	TRBV27	.	15	.	TGTGCCAGCAGTTTAGCAACAGGGACTAACTATGGCTACACCTTC	CASSLATGTNYGYTF
TRBJ1-6	TRBV7-2	.	16	TRBD1	TGTGCCAGCAGCCCCGGGACAGGGCTCTATAATTCACCCCTCCACTTT	CASSPGTGLYNSPLHF
TRBJ2-3	TRBV6-5	.	12	.	TGTGCCAGCAGTTCCCCTCCAGATACGCAGTATTTT	CASSSPPDTQYF
TRBJ2-3	TRBV28	.	13	.	TGTGCCAGCAGTTTAAAGGGCACAGATACGCAGTATTTT	CASSLKGTDTQYF
TRBJ1-2	TRBV25-1	.	14	.	TGTGCCGCAGCGGGTACGGGGGCTAACTATGGCTACACCTTC	CAAAGTGANYGYTF
TRBJ2-2	TRBV9	once	15	.	TGTGCCAGCAGCGTAGATAGGGGGGTCACCGGGGAGCTGTTTTTT	CASSVDRGVTGELFF
TRBJ2-7	TRBV28	.	14	TRBD2	TGTGCCAGCAGTTTCTCTAGCGGGAACGGGGAGCAGTACTTC	CASSFSSGNGEQYF
TRBJ2-7	TRBV28	.	12	.	TGTGCCAGCAGGTCCAAAGCATTAGGGCAGTACTTC	CASRSKALGQYF
TRBJ1-1	TRBV2	.	13	TRBD1	TGTGCCAGCAGCCTAGGGGGACAGGGCGAAGCTTTCTTT	CASSLGGQGEAFF
TRBJ2-2	TRBV5-1	.	13	.	TGCGCCAGCAGCTTGAGTCTTATGGGGGAGCTGTTTTTT	CASSLSLMGELFF
TRBJ1-1	TRBV5-1	.	14	TRBD1	TGCGCCAGCAGCCCCGGGACAGCGAACACTGAAGCTTTCTTT	CASSPGTANTEAFF
TRBJ2-7	TRBV7-3	once	15	TRBD2	TGTGCCAGCAGCTTATCTCCGGGAGGGGCCTACGAGCAGTACTTC	CASSLSPGGAYEQYF
TRBJ2-5	TRBV5-1	.	16	TRBD2	TGCGCCAGCAGCCCTGGGACTAGTCATGTGGGTGAGACCCAGTACTTC	CASSPGTSHVGETQYF
TRBJ2-3	TRBV12-2	.	17	.	TGTGCAAGTCGCTTAGTAGGGTCGCGGGAAGGCACAGATACGCAGTATTTT	CASRLVGSREGTDTQYF
TRBJ1-5	TRBV28	.	16	.	TGTGCCAGCAGCTCCACGGGACTGGGCAAAAATCAGCCCCAGCATTTT	CASSSTGLGKNQPQHF
TRBJ1-4	TRBV10-3	.	12	.	TGTGCCATCAGTGCAACTAATGAAAAACTGTTTTTT	CAISATNEKLFF
TRBJ1-3	TRBV3-1/TRBV3-2	.	15	.	TGTGCCAGCAGCCAAGGTCTGGGCTCTGGAAACACCATATATTTT	CASSQGLGSGNTIYF
TRBJ1-1	TRBV6-5	.	13	TRBD1	TGTGCCAGTATGGCAGGGGGTCGCACTGAAGCTTTCTTT	CASMAGGRTEAFF
TRBJ1-2	TRBV28	once	17	TRBD1	TGTGCCAGCAGGCGGACAGGGGGCGGTATTCGTAACTATGGCTACACCTTC	CASRRTGGGIRNYGYTF
TRBJ1-6	TRBV7-3	.	15	.	TGTGCCAGCAGCCCCCATGGGGGCGTTGATTCACCCCTCCACTTT	CASSPHGGVDSPLHF
TRBJ2-3	TRBV7-9	.	12	.	TGTGCCAGCAGCTTAGTCGGAGATACGCAGTATTTT	CASSLVGDTQYF
TRBJ2-7	TRBV30	.	13	.	TGTGCCTGGAAGGACTCGTGGGCGGTAGAGCAGTACTTC	CAWKDSWAVEQYF
TRBJ1-2	TRBV3-1/TRBV3-2	.	13	.	TGTGCCAGCAGCCAAGGCGGTGGAGATGGCTACACCTTC	CASSQGGGDGYTF
TRBJ2-2	TRBV15	.	13	.	TGTGCCACCAGGGCAGGGTGGACCGGGGAGCTGTTTTTT	CATRAGWTGELFF
TRBJ2-3	TRBV7-6	once	18	TRBD2	TGTGCCAGCAGCTTAGAGGCGGGGGGTGCAGATAGCACAGATACGCAGTATTTT	CASSLEAGGADSTDTQYF
TRBJ2-1	TRBV5-4	.	13	.	TGTGCCAGCAGCTTGGCCGGAGGAAATGAGCAGTTCTTC	CASSLAGGNEQFF
TRBJ1-2	TRBV5-8	.	14	.	TGTGCCAGCAGCTTGGGGAGGGGTATCGGAGGCTACACCTTC	CASSLGRGIGGYTF
TRBJ2-7	TRBV4-2	.	16	TRBD2	TGTGCCAGCAGCCAAGTAGCCTCTAGCGGGCGGTACGAGCAGTACTTC	CASSQVASSGRYEQYF
TRBJ2-5	TRBV20-1	.	14	.	TGCAGTGCTAGTCGGCGCGGCAGGGACGAGACCCAGTACTTC	CSASRRGRDETQYF
TRBJ2-1	TRBV6-5	.	15	.	TGTGCCAGCAGCCCAATCGGGGGAAAGGACAATGAGCAGTTCTTC	CASSPIGGKDNEQFF
TRBJ2-7	TRBV7-7	.	16	.	TGTGCCAGCAGCTCCCCCGGGCTAGCTCGATTTTACGAGCAGTACTTC	CASSSPGLARFYEQYF
TRBJ1-5	TRBV7-2	.	15	.	TGTGCCAGCAGCTTAGCCGGGGGGGCCAATCAGCCCCAGCATTTT	CASSLAGGANQPQHF
TRBJ2-3	TRBV19	once	12	.	TGTGCCAGTTCCCTTGGTACAGATACGCAGTATTTT	CASSLGTDTQYF
TRBJ1-2	TRBV7-2	.	16	.	TGTGCCAGCAGCTTAGTCCCCATTGGAGGGGGCTATGGCTACACCTTC	CASSLVPIGGGYGYTF
TRBJ1-5	TRBV28	.	15	.	TGTGCCGCGCTAAGTCCGGGCAGGGACTATCAGCCCCAGCATTTT	CAALSPGRDYQPQHF
TRBJ1-2	TRBV4-2	.	15	.	TGTGCCAGCAGCCAAGAAGCCGGGGGCAGCTATGGCTACACCTTC	CASSQEAGGSYGYTF
TRBJ1-5	TRBV15	.	16	TRBD1	TGTGCCACCAGCAGAGATTTCACAGGGGTTAATCAGCCCCAGCATTTT	CATSRDFTGVNQPQHF
TRBJ1-1	TRBV5-8	.	14	.	TGTGCCAGCAGCCGCAAGACGCTGAACACTGAAGCTTTCTTT	CASSRKTLNTEAFF
TRBJ1-6	TRBV24-1	.	13	TRBD1	TGTGCCACTAGGGACAGCGGAAATTCACCCCTCCACTTT	CATRDSGNSPLHF
TRBJ1-1	TRBV24-1	.	14	.	TGTGCCACCAGTGATGACGGAGGACTCACTGAAGCTTTCTTT	CATSDDGGLTEAFF
TRBJ2-5	TRBV6-5	.	15	.	TGTGCCAGCACCGGATCGTGGGGGCGCCAAGAGACCCAGTACTTC	CASTGSWGRQETQYF
TRBJ1-3	TRBV7-2	.	13	.	TGTGCCACAGGACAGCGCGGCGGAAACACCATATATTTT	CATGQRGGNTIYF
TRBJ1-1	TRBV7-9	.	13	.	TGTGCCAGCAGGCGAACAGCGAACACTGAAGCTTTCTTT	CASRRTANTEAFF